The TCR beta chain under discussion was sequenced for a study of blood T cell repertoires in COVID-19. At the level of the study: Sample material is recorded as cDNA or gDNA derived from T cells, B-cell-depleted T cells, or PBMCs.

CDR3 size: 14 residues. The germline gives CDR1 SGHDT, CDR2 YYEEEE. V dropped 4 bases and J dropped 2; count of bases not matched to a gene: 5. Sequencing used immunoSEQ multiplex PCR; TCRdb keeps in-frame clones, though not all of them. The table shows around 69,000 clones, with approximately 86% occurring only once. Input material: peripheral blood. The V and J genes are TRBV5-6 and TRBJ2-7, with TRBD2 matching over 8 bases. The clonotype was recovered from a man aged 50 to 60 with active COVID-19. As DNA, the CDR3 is TGTGCCAGCAGCCGGGGGGGCGGAACCTACGAGCAGTACTTC. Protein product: CASSRGGGTYEQYF.